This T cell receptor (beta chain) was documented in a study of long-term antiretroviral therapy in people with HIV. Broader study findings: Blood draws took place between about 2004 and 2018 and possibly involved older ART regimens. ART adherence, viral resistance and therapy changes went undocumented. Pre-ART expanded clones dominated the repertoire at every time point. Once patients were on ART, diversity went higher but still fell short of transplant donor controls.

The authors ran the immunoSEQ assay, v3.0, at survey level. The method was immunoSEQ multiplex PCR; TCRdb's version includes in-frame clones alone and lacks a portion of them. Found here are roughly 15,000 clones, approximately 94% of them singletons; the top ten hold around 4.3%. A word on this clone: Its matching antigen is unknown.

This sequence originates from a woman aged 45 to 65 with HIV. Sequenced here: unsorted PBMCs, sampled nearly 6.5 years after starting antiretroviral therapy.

The CDR3 coding sequence is TGTGCCATCAGTGAAGGGAGGGGACCCTCCTACGAGCAGTACTTC. It encodes CAISEGRGPSYEQYF. This chain connects TRBV10-3 to TRBJ2-7; 7 bases fit TRBD2. The V and J ends lost 3 bases and 0 bases, in that order; junction bases with no gene match: 5. Germline CDR1 ENHRY, CDR2 SYGVKD. This CDR3 has 15 amino acids.